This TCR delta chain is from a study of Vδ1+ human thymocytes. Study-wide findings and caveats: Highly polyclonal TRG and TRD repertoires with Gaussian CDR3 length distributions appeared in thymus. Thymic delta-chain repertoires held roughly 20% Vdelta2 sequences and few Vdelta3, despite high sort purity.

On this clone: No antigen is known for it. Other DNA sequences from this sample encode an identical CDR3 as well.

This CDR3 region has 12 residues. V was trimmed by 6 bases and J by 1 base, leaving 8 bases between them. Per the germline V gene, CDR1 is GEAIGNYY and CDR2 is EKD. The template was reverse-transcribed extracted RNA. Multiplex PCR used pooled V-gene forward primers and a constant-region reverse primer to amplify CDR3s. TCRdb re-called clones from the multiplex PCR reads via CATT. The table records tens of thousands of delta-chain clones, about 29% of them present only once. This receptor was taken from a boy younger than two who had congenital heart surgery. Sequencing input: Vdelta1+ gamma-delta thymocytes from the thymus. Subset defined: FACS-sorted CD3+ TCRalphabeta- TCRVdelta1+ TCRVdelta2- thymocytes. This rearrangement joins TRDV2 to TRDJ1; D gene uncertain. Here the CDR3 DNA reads TGTGCCTGTTCGCTTGGCACCGATAAACTCATCTTT. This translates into CACSLGTDKLIF.